A single sample is the source of the 24 T cell receptor beta chains below, sequenced in a study of neurological immune-mediated disorders. TCRdb passed the 5' RACE reads through MiXCR, listing each CDR3 protein once. The sample lists 87,000 or so distinct CDR3 sequences, 3.5% to 4% occurring once. Material: PBMCs. The receptors originated from a woman aged 18-29 years with multiple sclerosis.

Ten or more counts support this clonotype. The chain uses TRBV2 and TRBJ1-4, with no clear D. The germline gives CDR1 SNHLY, CDR2 FYNNEI. V was cut by 4 bases and J by 8 bases, with 17 bases left in between. The CDR3 length is 15 residues. The CDR3 loop reads CASSGTGIMNEKLFF. CDR3 nucleotides: TGTGCCAGCAGTGGAACGGGAATAATGAACGAAAAACTGTTTTTT.

At least ten counts were recorded for this clonotype. This chain uses TRBV10-3 with TRBJ2-7; 8 bases are a match to TRBD1. The CDR3 runs to 13 residues. With 8 bases clipped from V and 0 bases from J, the junction kept 3 bases outside the gene matches. Germline assignment: CDR1 ENHRY and CDR2 SYGVKD. CDR3 nucleotides: TGTGCCATCCTTGGGACAGGCTCCTACGAGCAGTACTTC. This translates into CAILGTGSYEQYF.

This clonotype was found many times. The chain recombines TRBV5-1 with TRBJ2-7; D possibly corresponds to TRBD1 (7 bases). The CDR3 spans 12 residues. Between the trimmed V and J ends, which lost 3 bases and 6 bases, there was a span of 10 bases. Germline V gene lookup returns CDR1 SGHRS and CDR2 YFSETQ. The CDR3 DNA reads TGCGCCAGCAGCTCTCAGGGGGGCGAGCAGTACTTC. Translating gives CASSSQGGEQYF.

This clonotype has at least ten counts. The rearrangement links TRBV12-3 or TRBV12-4 to TRBJ2-7, with TRBD1 matching over 8 bases. This CDR3 spans 15 amino acids. Trimming at V came to 5 bases and at J to 4 bases, leaving 10 bases not matched to a gene. CDR3 amino acids: CASSPGRRGLYEQYF. For the CDR3, the DNA is TGTGCCAGCAGTCCGGGGCGCAGGGGGCTATACGAGCAGTACTTC.

This clonotype was seen at least ten times. The V call is TRBV2, the J call TRBJ1-2; no firm D call. The CDR3 consists of 13 residues. The V end was cut by 4 bases, the J end by 4 bases, with 10 bases between. Germline lookup yields CDR1 SNHLY and CDR2 FYNNEI. The CDR3 region has the DNA TGTGCCAGCAGTGCAACAAGAGTCTATGGCTACACCTTC. The encoded protein is CASSATRVYGYTF.

Note on this clonotype: Its ends do not fully match the called genes, so a read error is possible. The J gene is TRBJ2-1, the V gene TRBV12-3 or TRBV12-4, with D perhaps given as TRBD1 or TRBD2 (5 bases each). This CDR3 comprises 15 residues. The CDR3 spells CASSLARGDFNEQFF. The CDR3 nucleotides are TGTGCCAGCAGTTTAGCGCGAGGGGATTTCAATGAGCAGTTTTTC.

This clonotype was found many times. The chain uses TRBV12-3 or TRBV12-4 and TRBJ2-7; perhaps TRBD1 as D (5 bases). With 3 bases removed from V and 6 bases from J, the gap between germline ends came to 15 bases. This CDR3 comprises 14 residues. The CDR3, as DNA: TGTGCCAGCAGTTTCCTAGGTCAGGGCGGCGAGCAGTACTTC. Translating gives CASSFLGQGGEQYF.

This clonotype was found many times. Mismatch with germline at one junction end may stem from a read error. The DNA for the CDR3 is TGTGCCAGCAGTCCCGGGACAGGAGAAGTAGACTTC. Translation: CASSPGTGEVDF. The gene calls are TRBV12-3 or TRBV12-4 and TRBJ2-7, with 8 bases aligning to TRBD1. The CDR3 runs to 12 residues.

This clonotype was detected ten times or more. CDR3 region: CASSYSNTFYPRRTEAFF. The DNA of the CDR3 is TGTGCCAGCAGTTACTCGAACACGTTCTATCCCAGGAGGACTGAAGCTTTCTTT. The chain carries TRBV6-5 and TRBJ1-1; D uncertain. Germline V gene lookup returns CDR1 MNHEY and CDR2 SVGAGI. Between the trimmed V and J ends, which lost 0 bases and 5 bases, there was a span of 22 bases. CDR3 size: 18 residues.

The table lists this clonotype with many counts. The V and J genes are TRBV19 and TRBJ2-3; TRBD2 aligns across 13 bases. This CDR3 is 15 amino acids long. The junction had 5 bases not matched to a gene; V was cut back by 5 bases and J by 6 bases. Germline CDR1 reads LNHDA; CDR2 reads SQIVND (reference sequence). CDR3 coding DNA: TGTGCCAGTAGTCGGACTAGCGGGAGTTTGGATACGCAGTATTTT. Translation: CASSRTSGSLDTQYF.

This clonotype was observed a few times. This rearrangement joins TRBV27 to TRBJ1-1; D not resolved. CDR1 is MNHEY and CDR2 is SMNVEV in the germline V gene (reference sequence). The CDR3 is 14 amino acids. The V end lost 4 bases, the J end lost 0 bases, and 9 bases lay between the germline ends. The CDR3 protein is CASSSQTLNTEAFF. CDR3 nucleotide sequence: TGTGCCAGCAGTTCACAGACATTGAACACTGAAGCTTTCTTT.

Many counts were recorded for this clonotype. The rearrangement links TRBV20-1 to TRBJ1-2, with 8 bases lining up with TRBD1. CDR3 length equals 19 residues. Per the germline V gene, CDR1 is DFQATT and CDR2 is SNEGSKA (reference sequence). The V and J ends lost 0 bases and 4 bases, in that order; junction bases with no gene match: 19. Here the CDR3 reads CSARDYEGQVKAVFYGYTF. The CDR3, as DNA: TGCAGTGCTAGAGATTATGAGGGACAGGTCAAGGCGGTCTTCTATGGCTACACCTTC.

This clonotype has a count of ten or more. The gene calls are TRBV3-1 and TRBJ1-2, with D possibly matching TRBD1 (5 bases). CDR1 LGHDT and CDR2 YNNKEL come from the germline V gene (reference sequence). Trimming shortened V by 0 bases and J by 0 bases, and 14 bases separated the two germline ends. The CDR3 is 17 amino acids. CDR3 bases: TGTGCCAGCAGCCAAGAATTGTTGGGGGAGTCTAACTATGGCTACACCTTC. Its translation: CASSQELLGESNYGYTF.

This clonotype came up many times. The chain recombines TRBV25-1 with TRBJ1-1; D is unresolved. The CDR3 is 12 residues long. Germline CDR1 is MGHDK and CDR2 is SYGVNS. V lost 8 bases to trimming and J lost 7 bases, with 14 bases between them. CDR3 DNA: TGTGCCAGCGCCTCCGACGGCTATGAAGCTTTCTTT. Protein product: CASASDGYEAFF.

This clonotype was counted at least ten times. The genes are TRBV5-1 and TRBJ2-7; D tentatively fits TRBD1 or TRBD2 (5 bases each). With 3 bases removed from V and 3 bases from J, the gap between germline ends came to 13 bases. The germline V gene has CDR1 SGHRS and CDR2 YFSETQ. This CDR3 is 14 amino acids long. CDR3 coding DNA: TGCGCCAGCAGCTGGGGGACGGGGAACTACGAGCAGTACTTC. Amino acids: CASSWGTGNYEQYF.

There are many counts of this clonotype. The V call is TRBV29-1, the J call TRBJ2-1; 7 bases are a match to TRBD2. Germline CDR1 is SQVTM and CDR2 is ANQGSEA. The CDR3 contains 12 residues. Losses at the gene ends were 7 bases for V and 7 bases for J; bases not matched to a gene: 7. The CDR3 nucleotides read TGCAGCGGCCAGCGGGATTTGAATGAGCAGTTCTTC. Amino acid sequence: CSGQRDLNEQFF.

This clonotype appeared many times. The chain couples TRBV6-5 to TRBJ2-3; D tentatively fits TRBD1 or TRBD2 (5 bases each). The V gene's germline CDR1 is MNHEY and CDR2 SVGAGI. V was trimmed by 2 bases and J by 9 bases, leaving 15 bases between them. The CDR3 consists of 14 residues. CDR3 region: CASSYRPLGETQYF. As DNA, the CDR3 is TGTGCCAGCAGTTACCGCCCGCTAGGGGAGACGCAGTATTTT.

Many counts were recorded for this clonotype. The chain joins TRBV7-2 to TRBJ1-1; D gene ambiguous. The CDR3 runs to 14 residues. V lost 4 bases, J lost 5 bases, and 14 bases lay in between. Germline-derived CDR1 and CDR2 are SGHTA and FQGNSA. For the CDR3, the DNA is TGTGCCAGCAGCTCGGGTCTCCAGAGGACTGAAGCTTTCTTT. This translates into CASSSGLQRTEAFF.

This clonotype has at least ten counts. V gene TRBV7-2 combines with J gene TRBJ2-3; possibly TRBD2 for D (6 bases). V lost 1 base and J lost 0, with 8 bases in between. This CDR3 comprises 15 residues. Looked up from germline, CDR1 is SGHTA and CDR2 is FQGNSA. This CDR3 reads CASSLGGASTDTQYF. As DNA, the CDR3 is TGTGCCAGCAGCTTAGGCGGGGCTAGCACAGATACGCAGTATTTT.

This clonotype was seen a few times. The V call is TRBV5-6, the J call TRBJ1-2, with unresolved D. Per the germline V gene, CDR1 is SGHDT and CDR2 is YYEEEE. The CDR3 totals 12 residues. V was cut by 2 bases and J by 2 bases, with 4 bases left in between. The CDR3, as DNA: TGTGCCAGCAGCTTCCAGAACTATGGCTACACCTTC. Translation: CASSFQNYGYTF.

This clonotype was seen repeatedly, ten times or more. The chain employs TRBV7-9 and TRBJ2-7, with D maybe TRBD2 (6 bases). This CDR3 has 13 amino acids. Trimming took off 9 bases at V and 5 bases at J, with 17 bases between the two ends. Germline V CDR1 and CDR2: SEHNR, FQNEAQ (reference sequence). The CDR3 spells CASGTGVENEQYF. The CDR3 nucleotides read TGTGCCAGTGGGACGGGGGTGGAGAACGAGCAGTACTTC.

There are many counts of this clonotype. This chain connects TRBV27 to TRBJ1-6; 7 nucleotides line up with TRBD1. In germline, CDR1 is MNHEY, CDR2 SMNVEV (reference sequence). The CDR3 has 14 amino acids. Losses at the gene ends were 3 bases for V and 6 bases for J; bases not matched to a gene: 2. The CDR3 spells CASSFRDSNSPLHF. As DNA, the CDR3 is TGTGCCAGCAGTTTCCGGGACAGTAATTCACCCCTCCACTTT.

In its sample, this clonotype was seen many times. The chain couples TRBV7-2 to TRBJ1-2; TRBD1 is a possible D gene (5 bases). CDR3 size: 15 residues. Trimming took 0 bases from V and 8 from J, leaving 16 bases between them. CDR1 and CDR2 (germline): SGHTA, FQGNSA. The CDR3 sequence is CASSLAPGRGVGYTF. Written as DNA, the CDR3 is TGTGCCAGCAGCTTAGCCCCAGGCAGAGGGGTGGGCTACACCTTC.

This clonotype occurred many times. The chain uses TRBV5-6 and TRBJ1-5; D is unresolved. Trimming took 3 bases from V and 7 from J, leaving 8 bases between them. Germline values: CDR1 SGHDT, CDR2 YYEEEE. CDR3 length equals 12 residues. The CDR3 sequence is CASSSPGQPQHF. The DNA of the CDR3 is TGTGCCAGCAGCTCTCCTGGCCAGCCCCAGCATTTT.